Sequencing of this T cell receptor (beta chain) was carried out in a study of T cell repertoires in cytomegalovirus infection. Overall study context: Selection of CMV epitopes for the study included recently identified HLA-C-restricted and well-studied HLA-B-restricted ones.

General study findings and limits: The cumulative frequency of public TCR beta families identified carriers of CMV plus the relevant HLA. The study found HLA-C-restricted CMV-specific TCR beta clonotypes dominating the ex vivo response.

TCRdb reprocessed the reads via MiXCR and lists one record per CDR3 protein. In the table there are about 770,000 distinct CDR3 sequences, about 28% of which are singletons. This clonotype was observed many times. Its antigen remains unidentified. The sequenced sample was cultured CD8+ T cells from PBMCs, obtained from culture after CMV antigen stimulation. The clonotype comes from a human donor in good health (CMV status not recorded). Some clones in this sample may be carry-over from other donors' samples.

The CDR3 loop reads CASSLGGPRAPEAFF. CDR3 sequence (DNA): TGCGCCAGCAGCTTGGGTGGGCCGCGAGCGCCTGAAGCTTTCTTT. The gene calls are TRBV5-1 and TRBJ1-1; D remains unclear. The V gene lost 0 bases and the J gene lost 6 bases, with 15 bases spanning the gap. The CDR3 is made up of 15 amino acids. The germline gives CDR1 SGHRS, CDR2 YFSETQ.